The 28 T cell receptor beta chains presented below share a single source sample, sequenced in a study of blood T cell repertoires in COVID-19. Sequenced by immunoSEQ multiplex PCR; TCRdb stores in-frame clones only, minus some. The sample lists roughly 200,000 clones, about nine tenths seen once, with around 6.5% in the top ten. The sample consisted of peripheral blood. These receptors came from a man at least 80 years old with acute or convalescent COVID-19.

J is TRBJ1-2 and V is TRBV7-9; possible D gene TRBD1, 6 bases. Germline-derived CDR1 and CDR2 are SEHNR and FQNEAQ (reference sequence). Trimming shortened V by 5 bases and J by 3 bases, and 13 bases separated the two germline ends. The CDR3 contains 14 residues. Here the CDR3 DNA reads TGTGCCAGCAGCAACGATCAGGGGTACTATGGCTACACCTTC. It yields the protein CASSNDQGYYGYTF. Drawing the rest from reference TRBV7-9 and TRBJ1-2, the complete variable domain is DTGVSQNPRHKITKRGQNVTFRCDPISEHNRLYWYRQTLGQGPEFLTYFQNEAQLEKSRLLSDRFSAERPKGSFSTLEIQRTEQGDSAMYLCASSNDQGYYGYTFGSGTRLTVV.

V is TRBV10-3 and J is TRBJ2-7; D uncertain. The germline V gene has CDR1 ENHRY and CDR2 SYGVKD. CDR3 length equals 14 residues. Trimming shortened V by 0 bases and J by 3 bases, and 9 bases separated the two germline ends. This chain's CDR3 is CAISESNSLYEQYF. DNA of the CDR3: TGTGCCATCAGTGAGTCAAACAGCCTCTACGAGCAGTACTTC.

The chain joins TRBV19 to TRBJ2-2; tentative D call: TRBD1 (5 bases). V gave up 3 bases and J gave up 4 bases, with 12 bases separating them. Germline CDR1 and CDR2: LNHDA and SQIVND (reference sequence). The CDR3 totals 15 residues. CDR3 sequence reads: CASSIGPGLTGELFF. The CDR3 nucleotides are TGTGCCAGTAGTATCGGCCCAGGGCTCACCGGGGAGCTGTTTTTT.

The chain uses TRBV18 and TRBJ2-6; 9 bases agree with TRBD1. The length of the CDR3 is 17 residues. In germline, CDR1 is KGHSH, CDR2 LQKENI. V shed 4 bases, J shed 4 bases, and the junction held 8 bases outside the gene matches. This chain's CDR3 is CASSQPYRGPGANVLTF. The CDR3 nucleotides are TGTGCCAGCTCACAACCGTACAGGGGGCCAGGGGCCAACGTCCTGACTTTC.

The rearrangement links TRBV27 to TRBJ2-1, with 16 bases matching TRBD2. Germline CDR1 is MNHEY and CDR2 is SMNVEV (reference sequence). V was clipped by 3 bases and J by 4 bases; unmatched bases: 9. This CDR3 is 19 amino acids long. The CDR3 nucleotides read TGTGCCAGCAGTTTTGGGACTAGCGGGAGGGACCCTGATTACAATGAGCAGTTCTTC. The encoded protein is CASSFGTSGRDPDYNEQFF.

The chain has TRBV4-2 and TRBJ1-2; tentatively, D is TRBD1 (5 bases). Germline V gene sequence: CDR1 LGHNA, CDR2 YNFKEQ. Trimming left V 0 bases short and J 0 bases short, with 14 bases between. The CDR3 has 17 residues. CDR3 loop: CASSQDVLRAANYGYTF. CDR3 nucleotides: TGTGCCAGCAGCCAAGATGTGCTCAGGGCCGCTAACTATGGCTACACCTTC.

This chain uses TRBV5-1 with TRBJ1-4; tentative D call: TRBD1 (6 bases). Trimming pared 0 bases from V and 8 bases from J, leaving 14 bases between. The CDR3 is 15 residues long. Germline V gives CDR1 SGHRS, CDR2 YFSETQ. CDR3 bases: TGCGCCAGCAGCTTGGGAGTGGGGGCAGTCGAAAAACTGTTTTTT. It is translated as CASSLGVGAVEKLFF.

With respect to this clone: This sample includes further DNA sequences coding for the same CDR3. The chain combines TRBV10-1 with TRBJ2-7; perhaps TRBD2 as D (6 bases). The germline V and J ends were trimmed by 0 bases and 4 bases, with 7 bases remaining between them. CDR3 length: 13 residues. Germline loops: CDR1 WNHNN, CDR2 SYGVQD (reference sequence). The CDR3 is CASSESGGYEQYF. The CDR3 DNA follows: TGCGCCAGCAGTGAGTCCGGGGGTTACGAGCAGTACTTC.

The chain recombines TRBV10-3 with TRBJ2-7; 9 bases line up with TRBD2. The CDR3 has 15 amino acids. In germline, CDR1 is ENHRY, CDR2 SYGVKD. Trimming removed 0 bases from V and 2 bases from J; junction bases left unmatched: 2. CDR3 nucleotide sequence: TGTGCCATCAGTGAGTCGACTAGCGGAGCCTACGAGCAGTACTTC. The encoded protein is CAISESTSGAYEQYF.

DNA for the CDR3: TGTGCCAGCAGCTCAACTAGCGGGAGAACAGATACGCAGTATTTT. Protein sequence: CASSSTSGRTDTQYF. The gene calls are TRBV7-6 and TRBJ2-3; 11 nucleotides agree with TRBD2. Losses at the gene ends were 4 bases for V and 3 bases for J; bases not matched to a gene: 3. The CDR3 is 15 amino acids. CDR1 and CDR2 from the germline V gene are SGHVS and FNYEAQ.

The chain carries TRBV19 and TRBJ1-1; unclear D gene. CDR1 and CDR2 (germline): LNHDA, SQIVND (reference sequence). Deletions cut 5 bases from V and 1 base from J, with 8 bases between. The CDR3 runs 13 residues. For the CDR3, the DNA is TGTGCCAGTAGTGCGACATCGAACACTGAAGCTTTCTTT. Its translation: CASSATSNTEAFF.

The rearrangement uses TRBV4-1 and TRBJ2-1; 7 bases line up with TRBD1. CDR3 length: 14 residues. Trimming at V came to 2 bases and at J to 7 bases, leaving 5 bases not matched to a gene. In germline, CDR1 is MGHRA, CDR2 YSYEKL. The CDR3 nucleotides read TGCGCCAGCAGCCAATGGGACAGTAAGAATGAGCAGTTCTTC. The encoded protein is CASSQWDSKNEQFF.

The chain is built from TRBV6-6 and TRBJ1-4; 7 bases are a match to TRBD1. CDR1 and CDR2 from the germline V gene are MNHNY and SVGAGI (reference sequence). The CDR3 has 16 residues. V gave up 5 bases and J gave up 0 bases; unmatched junction bases: 6. DNA for the CDR3: TGTGCCAGCAGTAGCCGGGACAGCCCAACTAATGAAAAACTGTTTTTT. This sequence encodes CASSSRDSPTNEKLFF.

This chain connects TRBV2 to TRBJ2-7; TRBD2 matches 9 bases. Looked up from germline, CDR1 is SNHLY and CDR2 is FYNNEI. The junction had 6 bases not matched to a gene; V was cut back by 2 bases and J by 4 bases. The CDR3 spans 15 residues. The CDR3, as DNA: TGTGCCAGCAGTGAACGTTCTAGCGGGATTTACGAGCAGTACTTC. Protein product: CASSERSSGIYEQYF.

This chain joins TRBV24-1 and TRBJ2-3; 8 nucleotides agree with TRBD2. V gave up 0 bases and J gave up 1 base; unmatched junction bases: 5. CDR1 and CDR2 (germline): KGHDR, SFDVKD. The CDR3 length is 17 residues. This chain's CDR3 is CATSDLPSGRRTDTQYF. The CDR3 region has the DNA TGTGCCACCAGTGATTTGCCTAGCGGGCGGCGCACAGATACGCAGTATTTT.

CDR3: CASSAGLQNQPQHF. CDR3 coding DNA: TGTGCCAGCAGCGCGGGACTCCAAAATCAGCCCCAGCATTTT. V gene TRBV11-2 combines with J gene TRBJ1-5; the D gene is possibly TRBD1 (5 bases). Germline CDR1 reads SGHAT; CDR2 reads FQNNGV. V dropped 5 bases and J dropped 4 bases, with 12 bases sitting between them. The CDR3 runs to 14 residues. Looking up the rest from reference TRBV11-2 and TRBJ1-5 gives the full variable domain: EAGVAQSPRYKIIEKRQSVAFWCNPISGHATLYWYQQILGQGPKLLIQFQNNGVVDDSQLPKDRFSAERLKGVDSTLKIQPAKLEDSAVYLCASSAGLQNQPQHFGDGTRLSIL.

V is TRBV7-9 and J is TRBJ1-4; D gene uncertain. The CDR3 covers 16 residues. Trimming cost V 3 bases and J 4 bases, with 15 bases left between them. Germline V lookup: CDR1 SEHNR, CDR2 FQNEAQ (reference sequence). The CDR3 sequence: CASSLLGGEINEKLFF. CDR3 DNA sequence: TGTGCCAGCAGCTTGCTCGGTGGGGAGATTAATGAAAAACTGTTTTTT.

The rearrangement joins TRBV6-5 to TRBJ1-5; TRBD1 matches at 8 bases. This CDR3 is 15 amino acids long. Per the germline V gene, CDR1 is MNHEY and CDR2 is SVGAGI. V was clipped by 0 bases and J by 5 bases; unmatched bases: 3. The CDR3 nucleotides read TGTGCCAGCAGTTACTCTGGACAGGGCGATCAGCCCCAGCATTTT. It translates to CASSYSGQGDQPQHF.

The V and J genes are TRBV19 and TRBJ1-1, with D hard to call. Germline V gene sequence: CDR1 LNHDA, CDR2 SQIVND (reference sequence). Trimming took off 6 bases at V and 1 base at J, with 9 bases between the two ends. This CDR3 is 13 amino acids long. CDR3 loop: CASRSRGNTEAFF. Here the CDR3 DNA reads TGTGCCAGTAGGTCTCGGGGGAACACTGAAGCTTTCTTT.

This chain uses TRBV24-1 with TRBJ2-1, with a possible D match to TRBD2 (5 bases). Germline V gives CDR1 KGHDR, CDR2 SFDVKD. The CDR3 contains 17 residues. V was cut by 3 bases and J by 0 bases, with 14 bases left in between. As DNA, the CDR3 is TGTGCCACCAGTGATGGCCCCAGCGGAAGCTCCTACAATGAGCAGTTCTTC. It translates to CATSDGPSGSSYNEQFF.

Concerning this clone: Mismatch with germline at one junction end may stem from a read error. The genes are TRBV12-3 or TRBV12-4 and TRBJ2-5, with 13 bases aligning to TRBD2. There are 12 residues in the CDR3. This chain's CDR3 is CASRRLAGGENF. In nucleotides, the CDR3 is TGTGCCAGCAGGAGACTAGCGGGAGGAGAAAACTTC.

This sequence joins TRBV24-1 and TRBJ2-2; tentatively, D is TRBD1 (5 bases). Deletions cut 0 bases from V and 9 bases from J, with 10 bases between. The V gene's germline CDR1 is KGHDR and CDR2 SFDVKD. The length of the CDR3 is 14 residues. CDR3 region: CATSDLRGPRELFF. CDR3 bases: TGTGCCACCAGTGATTTGAGGGGTCCGAGGGAGCTGTTTTTT.

This clone was recorded once. The chain carries TRBV5-1 and TRBJ1-6; TRBD1 is a possible D gene (5 bases). Trimming shortened V by 0 bases and J by 7 bases, and 14 bases separated the two germline ends. This CDR3 region has 16 residues. CDR1 SGHRS and CDR2 YFSETQ come from the germline V gene. The CDR3 loop is CASSLDSAGMNSPLHF. The CDR3 region has the DNA TGCGCCAGCAGCTTGGATTCGGCAGGGATGAATTCACCCCTCCACTTT.

The chain links TRBV19 to TRBJ1-4, with D possibly being TRBD1 (6 bases). Germline-derived CDR1 and CDR2 are LNHDA and SQIVND (reference sequence). Trimming left V 4 bases short and J 0 bases short, with 12 bases between. CDR3 length: 16 amino acids. Written as DNA, the CDR3 is TGTGCCAGTAGTAGGAGAGCAGGGGCAACTAATGAAAAACTGTTTTTT. This encodes CASSRRAGATNEKLFF.

The chain uses TRBV6-5 and TRBJ1-1, with D unresolved. V was clipped by 4 bases and J by 6 bases, with 3 bases between them. This CDR3 spans 10 amino acids. CDR1 is MNHEY, CDR2 SVGAGI, per germline. This chain's CDR3 is CASSFSEAFF. The DNA of the CDR3 is TGTGCCAGCAGTTTCTCTGAAGCTTTCTTT.

With regard to this clone: The junction and the germline gene differ at one end; a read error may be behind it. J is TRBJ2-1 and V is TRBV11-1; TRBD2 matches 10 bases. This CDR3 is 15 amino acids long. Germline CDR1 reads SGHAT; CDR2 reads FQDESV (reference sequence). CDR3 coding DNA: TGTGCCAGCAGATTAGCGGGAGGTCTCTACAATGAGCAGTTCTTC. Translated, it gives CASRLAGGLYNEQFF.

The genes are TRBV18 and TRBJ2-3, with D unclear. V lost 3 bases and J 4 bases, leaving 11 bases between the germline ends. The CDR3 contains 14 residues. Germline V gene data show CDR1 as KGHSH and CDR2 as LQKENI. The CDR3, as DNA: TGTGCCAGCTCACCCCCTATCGGGTCAGATACGCAGTATTTT. Residues: CASSPPIGSDTQYF.

The chain is built from TRBV23-1 and TRBJ1-4, with 10 bases that match TRBD1. TRBV23-1 is recorded as an ORF, its role being uncertain. Trimming removed 2 bases from V and 7 bases from J; junction bases left unmatched: 4. CDR3 length: 15 residues. The CDR3 DNA is TGCGCCAGCAGTCAAGACAGGGGGCGTACTGAAAAACTGTTTTTT. It is translated as CASSQDRGRTEKLFF.